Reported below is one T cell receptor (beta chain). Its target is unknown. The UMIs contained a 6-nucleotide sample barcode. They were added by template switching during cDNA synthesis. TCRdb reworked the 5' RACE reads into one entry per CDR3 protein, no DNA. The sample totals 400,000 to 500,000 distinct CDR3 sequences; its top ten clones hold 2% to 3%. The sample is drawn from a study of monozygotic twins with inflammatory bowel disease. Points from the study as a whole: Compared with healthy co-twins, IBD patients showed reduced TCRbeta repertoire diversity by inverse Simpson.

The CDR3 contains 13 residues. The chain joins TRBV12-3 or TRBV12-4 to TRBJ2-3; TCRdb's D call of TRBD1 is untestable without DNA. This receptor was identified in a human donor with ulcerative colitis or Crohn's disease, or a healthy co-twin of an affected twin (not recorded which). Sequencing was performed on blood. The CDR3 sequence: CASSPFTQGTQYF.